Below, 13 T cell receptor beta chains from the same sample are listed, as sequenced in a study of T cell responses to AZD1222 COVID-19 vaccine. Some clones are missing from TCRdb's copy, which holds only in-frame ones; the method was immunoSEQ multiplex PCR. The sample records roughly 150,000 clones, 90% to 95% being singletons. The sample in question was peripheral blood, obtained 28 days after the second AZD1222 dose. These receptors were taken from an adult who received the AZD1222 COVID-19 vaccine.

The CDR3, as DNA: TGTGCCAGCAGCTTAGATCTGACTGACAGGGGATTCGAGCAGTACTTC. This sequence encodes CASSLDLTDRGFEQYF. The chain employs TRBV11-3 and TRBJ2-7; 8 bases agree with TRBD1. After removal of 0 bases from V and 6 bases from J, the junction contained 10 bases not matched to a gene. The germline V gene encodes CDR1 SGHNT and CDR2 YENEEA. The CDR3 length is 16 residues.

This clone was counted once. J is TRBJ1-2 and V is TRBV7-9; D might be TRBD1 (6 bases). With 4 bases removed from V and 6 bases from J, the gap between germline ends came to 12 bases. The CDR3 runs 13 residues. The V gene's germline CDR1 is SEHNR and CDR2 FQNEAQ (reference sequence). The CDR3 region is CASSSGGADGYTF. The CDR3 DNA reads as TGTGCCAGCAGCTCCGGGGGCGCGGATGGCTACACCTTC.

The chain links TRBV15 to TRBJ2-1; 8 bases fit TRBD1. The germline CDR1 and CDR2 sequences are LNHNV and YYDKDF (reference sequence). The CDR3 runs to 16 residues. Unmatched junction bases numbered 5, after V lost 1 base and J lost 3 bases. CDR3 bases: TGTGCCACCAGCAGAGGATCAACAGGGGGCTACAATGAGCAGTTCTTC. Translation: CATSRGSTGGYNEQFF.

The chain uses TRBV2 and TRBJ1-5; possible D gene TRBD1, 6 bases. Germline assignment: CDR1 SNHLY and CDR2 FYNNEI. V was clipped by 4 bases and J by 0 bases, with 10 bases between them. The length of the CDR3 is 15 residues. CDR3 loop: CASSGGTPSNQPQHF. CDR3 in DNA: TGTGCCAGCAGTGGGGGGACACCTAGCAATCAGCCCCAGCATTTT.

This chain joins TRBV21-1 and TRBJ1-1. TRBV21-1 is a known pseudogene. This CDR3 has 12 residues. CDR3 region: CASSKVNTEAFF. The DNA of the CDR3 is TGTGCCAGCAGCAAAGTGAACACTGAAGCTTTCTTT.

The chain has TRBV12-3 or TRBV12-4 and TRBJ2-7; D unresolved. CDR3 length: 12 residues. V was cut by 5 bases and J by 6 bases, with 11 bases left in between. CDR3 nucleotide sequence: TGTGCCAGCAGTCCAGATTATCGCGAGCAGTACTTC. Amino acid sequence: CASSPDYREQYF.

This clone came up a few times. The chain has TRBV9 and TRBJ2-3; D gene uncertain. V was clipped by 3 bases and J by 7 bases, with 6 bases between them. Germline V gene data show CDR1 as SGDLS and CDR2 as YYNGEE. This CDR3 spans 11 amino acids. CDR3 DNA sequence: TGTGCCAGCAGCGCCTCTCATACGCAGTATTTT. It specifies CASSASHTQYF.

J is TRBJ2-5 and V is TRBV5-5, with unresolved D. The ends were cut back, 2 bases at V and 3 bases at J, with 8 bases in the middle. The CDR3 consists of 13 residues. CDR1 and CDR2 (germline): SGHKS, YYEKEE (reference sequence). The DNA for the CDR3 is TGTGCCAGCAGCTTACCGAGAAAAGAGACCCAGTACTTC. It specifies CASSLPRKETQYF.

The chain joins TRBV6-2 or TRBV6-3 to TRBJ1-6, with 8 bases that match TRBD1. Germline V gene lookup returns CDR1 MNHEY and CDR2 SVGEGT. This CDR3 comprises 15 residues. The trim removed 6 bases at V and 10 bases at J, leaving 11 bases unmatched. The DNA of the CDR3 is TGTGCCAGCAGCCCCCCCCCAGGGGGCGGATCACCCCTCCACTTT. It is translated as CASSPPPGGGSPLHF.

The rearrangement links TRBV7-6 to TRBJ1-1; no clear D. There are 15 residues in the CDR3. V gave up 5 bases and J gave up 4 bases, with 17 bases separating them. Germline V gives CDR1 SGHVS, CDR2 FNYEAQ. CDR3 loop: CASSPLVGRITEAFF. The DNA of the CDR3 is TGTGCCAGCAGCCCTCTTGTTGGTCGGATCACTGAAGCTTTCTTT.

This chain links TRBV2 with TRBJ2-1, with 7 bases that match TRBD1. The germline CDR1 and CDR2 sequences are SNHLY and FYNNEI. This CDR3 spans 15 amino acids. With 4 bases clipped from V and 3 bases from J, the junction kept 6 bases outside the gene matches. CDR3 DNA: TGTGCCAGCAGTGCACGGACAGGAGACTACAATGAGCAGTTCTTC. Amino acids: CASSARTGDYNEQFF. Supplemented by reference TRBV2 and TRBJ2-1, the full variable domain reads EPEVTQTPSHQVTQMGQEVILRCVPISNHLYFYWYRQILGQKVEFLVSFYNNEISEKSEIFDDQFSVERPDGSNFTLKIRSTKLEDSAMYFCASSARTGDYNEQFFGPGTRLTVL.

The V gene is TRBV6-1, the J gene TRBJ2-1; 7 positions agree with TRBD2. The germline V gene has CDR1 MNHNS and CDR2 SASEGT. V trimming: 0 bases; J trimming: 8 bases; junction bases outside the gene matches: 4. The CDR3 loop spans 14 amino acids. CDR3 amino acids: CASSEARTSDEQFF. In nucleotides, the CDR3 is TGTGCCAGCAGTGAAGCCCGAACTAGCGATGAGCAGTTCTTC.

V usage is TRBV5-8 and J usage is TRBJ1-5, with 8 bases matching TRBD1. Germline CDR1 is SGHTS and CDR2 is YDEGEE. The CDR3 is 15 amino acids. Germline trimming cut 0 bases from V and 6 bases from J; bases unmatched to any gene: 5. The DNA of the CDR3 is TGTGCCAGCAGCTTGGTCGGGACAGGTTTTCAGCCCCAGCATTTT. Its protein is CASSLVGTGFQPQHF.